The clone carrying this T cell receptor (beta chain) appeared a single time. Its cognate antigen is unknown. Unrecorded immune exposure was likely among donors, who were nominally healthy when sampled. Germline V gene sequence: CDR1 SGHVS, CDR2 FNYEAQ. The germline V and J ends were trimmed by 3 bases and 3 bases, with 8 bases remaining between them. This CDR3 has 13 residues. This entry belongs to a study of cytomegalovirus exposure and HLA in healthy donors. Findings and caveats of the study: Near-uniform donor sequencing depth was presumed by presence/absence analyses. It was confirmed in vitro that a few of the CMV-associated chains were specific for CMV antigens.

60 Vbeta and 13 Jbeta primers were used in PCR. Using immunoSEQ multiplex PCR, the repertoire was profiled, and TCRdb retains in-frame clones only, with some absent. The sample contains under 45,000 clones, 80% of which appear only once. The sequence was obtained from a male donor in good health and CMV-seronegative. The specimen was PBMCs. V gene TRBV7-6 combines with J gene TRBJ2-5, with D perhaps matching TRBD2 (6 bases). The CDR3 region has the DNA TGTGCCAGCAGCTTGGGCGGGGAAGAGACCCAGTACTTC. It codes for CASSLGGEETQYF.